This T cell receptor (beta chain) was observed in a study of blood T cell repertoires in COVID-19. Per germline, CDR1 SNHLY and CDR2 FYNNEI. This CDR3 has 16 amino acids. V dropped 4 bases and J dropped 4; count of bases not matched to a gene: 8. Profiling relied on immunoSEQ multiplex PCR, and the TCRdb table lists in-frame clones only, not all of them. This table has a few hundred thousand clones, around 86% appearing once. The TCR sequence derives from a man aged 40-55 years who had recovered from COVID-19. V and J are TRBV2 and TRBJ1-3; 9 bases line up with TRBD1. What was sequenced was peripheral blood. CDR3 sequence reads: CASSAQTGGGGNTIYF. The DNA of the CDR3 is TGTGCCAGCAGTGCCCAGACAGGGGGTGGGGGAAACACCATATATTTT.